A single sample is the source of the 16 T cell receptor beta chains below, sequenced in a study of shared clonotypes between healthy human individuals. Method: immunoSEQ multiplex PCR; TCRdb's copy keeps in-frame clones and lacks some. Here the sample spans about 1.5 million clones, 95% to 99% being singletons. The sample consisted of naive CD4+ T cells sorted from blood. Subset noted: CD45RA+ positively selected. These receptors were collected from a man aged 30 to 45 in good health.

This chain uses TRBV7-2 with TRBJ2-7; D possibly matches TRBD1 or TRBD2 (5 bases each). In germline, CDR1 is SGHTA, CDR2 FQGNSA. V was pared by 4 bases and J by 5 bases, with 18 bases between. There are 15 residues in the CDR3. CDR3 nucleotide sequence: TGTGCCAGCAGCTCGGGGCTCTTTTATAAGGACGAGCAGTACTTC. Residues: CASSSGLFYKDEQYF.

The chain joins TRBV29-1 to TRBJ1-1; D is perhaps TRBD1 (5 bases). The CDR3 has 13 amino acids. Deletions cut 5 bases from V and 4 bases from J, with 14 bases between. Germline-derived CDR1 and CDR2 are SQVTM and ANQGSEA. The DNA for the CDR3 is TGCAGCGTTCTCGACAGAAAGGCCACTGAAGCTTTCTTT. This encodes CSVLDRKATEAFF.

The CDR3 loop is CASPPTRDGVYEQYF. CDR3 nucleotides: TGCGCCAGCCCCCCCACCCGGGACGGGGTCTACGAGCAGTACTTC. The V call is TRBV5-1, the J call TRBJ2-7; D is possibly TRBD1 or TRBD2 (5 bases each). CDR1 is SGHRS and CDR2 is YFSETQ in the germline V gene. The V and J ends lost 7 bases and 3 bases respectively, with 20 bases between them. The CDR3 has 15 residues.

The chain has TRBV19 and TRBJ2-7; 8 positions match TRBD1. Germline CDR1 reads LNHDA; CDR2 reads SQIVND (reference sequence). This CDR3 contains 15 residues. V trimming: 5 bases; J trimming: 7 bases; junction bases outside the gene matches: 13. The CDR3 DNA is TGTGCCAGTAGTCCCACCGGGACAGGTGCTGGTGAGCAGTACTTC. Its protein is CASSPTGTGAGEQYF.

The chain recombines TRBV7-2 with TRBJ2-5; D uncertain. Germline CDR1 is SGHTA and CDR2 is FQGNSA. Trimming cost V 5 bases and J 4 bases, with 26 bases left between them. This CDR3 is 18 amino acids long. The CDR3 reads CASSPAARVPLRRETQYF. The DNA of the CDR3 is TGTGCCAGCAGCCCCGCGGCTAGGGTGCCCCTAAGAAGAGAGACCCAGTACTTC. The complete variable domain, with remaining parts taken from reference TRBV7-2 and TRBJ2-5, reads GAGVSQSPSNKVTEKGKDVELRCDPISGHTALYWYRQSLGQGLEFLIYFQGNSAPDKSGLPSDRFSAERTGGSVSTLTIQRTQQEDSAVYLCASSPAARVPLRRETQYFGPGTRLLVL.

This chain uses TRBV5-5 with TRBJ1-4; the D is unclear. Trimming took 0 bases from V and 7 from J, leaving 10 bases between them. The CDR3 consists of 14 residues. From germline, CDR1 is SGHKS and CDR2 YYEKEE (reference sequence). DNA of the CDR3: TGTGCCAGCAGCTTGGTAGGGCGGAGTGAAAAACTGTTTTTT. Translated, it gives CASSLVGRSEKLFF.

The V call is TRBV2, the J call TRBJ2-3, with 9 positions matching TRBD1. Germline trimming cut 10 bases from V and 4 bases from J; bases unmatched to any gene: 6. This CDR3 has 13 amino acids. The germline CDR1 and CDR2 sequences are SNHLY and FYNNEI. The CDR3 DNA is TGTGCCAAAGGGACAGGGTGGTCAGATACGCAGTATTTT. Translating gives CAKGTGWSDTQYF.

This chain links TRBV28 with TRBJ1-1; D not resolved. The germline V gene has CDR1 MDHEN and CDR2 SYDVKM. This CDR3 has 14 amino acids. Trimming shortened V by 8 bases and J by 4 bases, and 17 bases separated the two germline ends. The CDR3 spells CASSFRARSTEAFF. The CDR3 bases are TGTGCCAGCTCGTTTAGGGCGCGGAGCACTGAAGCTTTCTTT.

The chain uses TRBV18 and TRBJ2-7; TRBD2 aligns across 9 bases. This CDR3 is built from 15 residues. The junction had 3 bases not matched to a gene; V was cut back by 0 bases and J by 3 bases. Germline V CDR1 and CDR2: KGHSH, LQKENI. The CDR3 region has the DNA TGTGCCAGCTCACCACCGACTAGCGGAAGCTACGAGCAGTACTTC. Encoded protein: CASSPPTSGSYEQYF.

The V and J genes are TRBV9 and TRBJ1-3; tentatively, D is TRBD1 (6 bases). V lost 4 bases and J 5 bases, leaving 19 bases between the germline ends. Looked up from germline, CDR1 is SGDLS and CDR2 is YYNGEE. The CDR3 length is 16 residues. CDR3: CASSLSVGQRRNTIYF. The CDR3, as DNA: TGTGCCAGCAGCCTGTCAGTCGGACAGAGGAGAAACACCATATATTTT.

CDR3 nucleotides: TGTGCCAGCAGCTCGGGGACAGACGGAAACACCATATATTTT. Translation: CASSSGTDGNTIYF. The chain has TRBV7-6 and TRBJ1-3, with 7 bases that match TRBD1. The germline CDR1 and CDR2 sequences are SGHVS and FNYEAQ. The V and J ends lost 4 bases and 4 bases, in that order; junction bases with no gene match: 4. This CDR3 contains 14 residues.

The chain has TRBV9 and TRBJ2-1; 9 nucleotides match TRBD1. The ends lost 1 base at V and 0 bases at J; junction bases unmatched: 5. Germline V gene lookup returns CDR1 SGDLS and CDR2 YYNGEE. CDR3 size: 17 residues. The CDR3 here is CASSVRGQGSSYNEQFF. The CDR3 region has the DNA TGTGCCAGCAGCGTAAGGGGACAGGGAAGCTCCTACAATGAGCAGTTCTTC. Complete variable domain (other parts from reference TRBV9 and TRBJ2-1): DSGVTQTPKHLITATGQRVTLRCSPRSGDLSVYWYQQSLDQGLQFLIQYYNGEERAKGNILERFSAQQFPDLHSELNLSSLELGDSALYFCASSVRGQGSSYNEQFFGPGTRLTVL.

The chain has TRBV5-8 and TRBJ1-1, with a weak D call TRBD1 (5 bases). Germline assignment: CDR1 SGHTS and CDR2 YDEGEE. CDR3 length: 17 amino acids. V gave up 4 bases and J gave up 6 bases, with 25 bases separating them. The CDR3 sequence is CASSTSGRMVLSAEAFF. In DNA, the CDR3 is TGTGCCAGCAGCACCTCGGGACGGATGGTTCTTAGCGCTGAAGCTTTCTTT.

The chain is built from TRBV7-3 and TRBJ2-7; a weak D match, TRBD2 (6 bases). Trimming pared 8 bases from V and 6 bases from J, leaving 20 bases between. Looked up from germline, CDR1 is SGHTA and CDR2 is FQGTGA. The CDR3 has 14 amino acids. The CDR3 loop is CASAPAPGVGEQYF. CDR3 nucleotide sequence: TGTGCCAGCGCTCCAGCGCCGGGGGTAGGCGAGCAGTACTTC.

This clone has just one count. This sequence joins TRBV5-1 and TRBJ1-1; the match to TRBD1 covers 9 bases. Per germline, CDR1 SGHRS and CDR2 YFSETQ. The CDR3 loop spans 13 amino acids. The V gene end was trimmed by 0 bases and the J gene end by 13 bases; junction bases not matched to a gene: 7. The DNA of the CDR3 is TGCGCCAGCAGCTTGGGGACAGGGGAACGCGTTTTCTTT. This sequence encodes CASSLGTGERVFF.

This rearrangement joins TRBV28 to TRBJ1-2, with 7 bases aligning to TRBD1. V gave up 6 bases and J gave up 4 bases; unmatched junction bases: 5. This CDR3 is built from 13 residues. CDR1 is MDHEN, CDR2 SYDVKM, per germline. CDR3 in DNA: TGTGCCAGCAGGGGAGGGGGCGGCTATGGCTACACCTTC. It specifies CASRGGGGYGYTF.